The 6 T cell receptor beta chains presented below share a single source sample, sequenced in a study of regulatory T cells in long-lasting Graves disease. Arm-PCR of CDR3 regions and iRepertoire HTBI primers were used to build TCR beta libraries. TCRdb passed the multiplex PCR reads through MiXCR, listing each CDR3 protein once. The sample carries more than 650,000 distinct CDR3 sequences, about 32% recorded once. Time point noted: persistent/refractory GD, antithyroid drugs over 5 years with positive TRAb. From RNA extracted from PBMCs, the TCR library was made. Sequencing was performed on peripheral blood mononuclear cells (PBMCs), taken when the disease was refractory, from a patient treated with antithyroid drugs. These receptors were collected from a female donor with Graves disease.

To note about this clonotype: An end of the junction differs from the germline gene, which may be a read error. The CDR3 nucleotides are TGTGCCAGCACCTTAGGGGCGGGTCAGGGTAGTGAAGCTTTCTTT. This encodes CASTLGAGQGSEAFF. This chain links TRBV7-9 with TRBJ1-1; D might be TRBD1 (5 bases). The CDR3 covers 15 residues. CDR1 and CDR2 (germline): SEHNR, FQNEAQ (reference sequence).

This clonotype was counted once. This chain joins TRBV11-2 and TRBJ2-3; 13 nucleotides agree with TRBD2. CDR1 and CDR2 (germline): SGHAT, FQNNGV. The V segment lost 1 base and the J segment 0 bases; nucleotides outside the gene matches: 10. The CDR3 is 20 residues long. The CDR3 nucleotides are TGTGCCAGCAGCTTAGGGGCGGGACTAGCGGGATTTGGTAGCACAGATACGCAGTATTTT. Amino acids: CASSLGAGLAGFGSTDTQYF.

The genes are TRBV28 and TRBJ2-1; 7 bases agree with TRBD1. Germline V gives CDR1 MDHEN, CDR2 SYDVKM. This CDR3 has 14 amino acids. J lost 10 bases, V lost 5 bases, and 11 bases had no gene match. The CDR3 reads CASSPRGRGKEQFF. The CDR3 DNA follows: TGTGCCAGCAGTCCCCGGGGCAGGGGGAAGGAGCAGTTCTTC. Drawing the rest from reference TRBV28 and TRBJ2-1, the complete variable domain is DVKVTQSSRYLVKRTGEKVFLECVQDMDHENMFWYRQDPGLGLRLIYFSYDVKMKEKGDIPEGYSVSREKKERFSLILESASTNQTSMYLCASSPRGRGKEQFFGPGTRLTVL.

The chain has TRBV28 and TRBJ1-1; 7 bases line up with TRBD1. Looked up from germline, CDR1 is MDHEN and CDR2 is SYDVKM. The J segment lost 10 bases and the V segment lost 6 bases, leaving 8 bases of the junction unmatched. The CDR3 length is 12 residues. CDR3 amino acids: CASSRPGTAAFF. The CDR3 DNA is TGTGCCAGCAGCCGTCCCGGGACAGCAGCTTTCTTT.

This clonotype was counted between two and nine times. CDR3 protein: CATSDAASGHGELFF. In DNA, the CDR3 is TGTGCCACCAGTGATGCGGCTTCGGGGCACGGGGAGCTGTTTTTT. The rearrangement uses TRBV24-1 and TRBJ2-2; D may match TRBD1 or TRBD2 (5 bases each). Trimming stripped 3 bases from V and 7 bases from J, with 14 bases between. Germline V gene data show CDR1 as KGHDR and CDR2 as SFDVKD. CDR3 length equals 15 residues.

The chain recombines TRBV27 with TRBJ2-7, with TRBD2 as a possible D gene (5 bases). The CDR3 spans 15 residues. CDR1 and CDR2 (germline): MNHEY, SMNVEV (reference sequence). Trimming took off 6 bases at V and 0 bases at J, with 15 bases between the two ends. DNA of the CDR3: TGTGCCAGCAGCGAAATAGGAGGACGCTCCTACGAGCAGTACTTC. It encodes CASSEIGGRSYEQYF.